This T cell receptor beta chain was obtained from a study of OX40 agonist ivuxolimab in advanced cancers. The CDR3 is made up of 14 amino acids. Germline V gene data show CDR1 as SEHNR and CDR2 as FQNEAQ (reference sequence). Trimming removed 7 bases from V and 4 bases from J, with 14 bases in between. Profiling relied on immunoSEQ multiplex PCR, and the TCRdb table lists in-frame clones only, not all of them. Of about 68,000 clones listed, around 86% are singletons. Whole-study findings and limits: The study found among the lowest clonal expansion in partial responders at 0.1-3.0 mg/kg.

As to this clone: Its antigen is as yet unknown.

No patient had autoimmune disease or received systemic immunosuppression. The clonotype comes from an adult with an advanced solid tumor such as melanoma, head and neck, liver or kidney cancer. The chain recombines TRBV7-9 with TRBJ2-1; D might be TRBD1 (5 bases). This specimen consisted of CD4+ or CD8+ T cells sorted from blood, obtained in a trial of the OX40 agonist ivuxolimab. CDR3 sequence reads: CASNPLGVYNEQFF. The CDR3 DNA reads as TGTGCCAGCAACCCCCTAGGGGTTTACAATGAGCAGTTCTTC.